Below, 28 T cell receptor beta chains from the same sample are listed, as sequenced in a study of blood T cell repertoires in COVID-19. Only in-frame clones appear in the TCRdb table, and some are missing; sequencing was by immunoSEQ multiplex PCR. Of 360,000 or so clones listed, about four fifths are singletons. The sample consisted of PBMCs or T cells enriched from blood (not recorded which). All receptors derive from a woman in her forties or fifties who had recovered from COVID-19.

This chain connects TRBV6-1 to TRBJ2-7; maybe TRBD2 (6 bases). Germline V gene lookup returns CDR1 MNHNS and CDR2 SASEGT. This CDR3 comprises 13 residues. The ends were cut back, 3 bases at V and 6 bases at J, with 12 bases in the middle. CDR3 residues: CASSDGQGGEQYF. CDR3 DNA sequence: TGTGCCAGCAGTGATGGCCAGGGAGGCGAGCAGTACTTC.

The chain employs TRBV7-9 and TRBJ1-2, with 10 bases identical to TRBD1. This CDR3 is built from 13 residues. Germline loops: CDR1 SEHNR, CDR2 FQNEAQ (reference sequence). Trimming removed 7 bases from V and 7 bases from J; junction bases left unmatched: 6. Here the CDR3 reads CASTPGQGVGYTF. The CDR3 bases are TGTGCCAGCACCCCTGGACAGGGGGTTGGCTACACCTTC.

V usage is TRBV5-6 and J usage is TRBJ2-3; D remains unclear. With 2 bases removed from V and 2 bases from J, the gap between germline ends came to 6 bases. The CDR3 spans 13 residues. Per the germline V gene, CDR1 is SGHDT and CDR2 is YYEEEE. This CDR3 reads CASSFTVTDTQYF. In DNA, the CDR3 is TGTGCCAGCAGCTTCACGGTCACAGATACGCAGTATTTT.

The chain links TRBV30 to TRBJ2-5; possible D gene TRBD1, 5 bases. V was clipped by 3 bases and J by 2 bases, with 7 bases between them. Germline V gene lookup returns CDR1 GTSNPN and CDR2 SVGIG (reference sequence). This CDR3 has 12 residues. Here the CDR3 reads CAWRHRQETQYF. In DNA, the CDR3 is TGTGCCTGGAGACACAGGCAAGAGACCCAGTACTTC. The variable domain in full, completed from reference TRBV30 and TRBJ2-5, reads SQTIHQWPATLVQPVGSPLSLECTVEGTSNPNLYWYRQAAGRGLQLLFYSVGIGQISSEVPQNLSASRPQDRQFILSSKKLLLSDSGFYLCAWRHRQETQYFGPGTRLLVL.

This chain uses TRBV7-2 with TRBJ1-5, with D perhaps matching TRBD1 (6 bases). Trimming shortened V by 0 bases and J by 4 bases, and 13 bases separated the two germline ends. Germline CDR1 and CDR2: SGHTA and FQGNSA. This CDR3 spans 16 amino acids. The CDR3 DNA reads TGTGCCAGCAGCTTAGCGACAGGCGGCCTTAATCAGCCCCAGCATTTT. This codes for CASSLATGGLNQPQHF.

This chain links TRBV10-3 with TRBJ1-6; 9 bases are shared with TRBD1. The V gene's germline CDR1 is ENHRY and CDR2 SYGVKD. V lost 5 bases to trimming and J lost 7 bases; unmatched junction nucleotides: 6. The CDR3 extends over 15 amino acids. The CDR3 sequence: CAISPQGQGNSPLHF. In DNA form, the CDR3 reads TGTGCCATCAGTCCCCAGGGACAGGGAAATTCACCCCTCCACTTT.

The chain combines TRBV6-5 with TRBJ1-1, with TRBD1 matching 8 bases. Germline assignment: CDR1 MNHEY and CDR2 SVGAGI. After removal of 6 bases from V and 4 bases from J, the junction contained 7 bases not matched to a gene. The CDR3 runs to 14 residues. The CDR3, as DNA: TGTGCCAGCAGCCGGGACAGGAGGCTCACTGAAGCTTTCTTT. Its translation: CASSRDRRLTEAFF.

The CDR3 sequence: CASSLPDSMNTEAFF. DNA of the CDR3: TGCGCCAGCAGCTTGCCGGACAGCATGAACACTGAAGCTTTCTTT. The chain employs TRBV5-1 and TRBJ1-1, with D perhaps matching TRBD1 (6 bases). Germline-derived CDR1 and CDR2 are SGHRS and YFSETQ. This CDR3 region has 15 residues. Trimming took 1 base from V and 0 from J, leaving 10 bases between them.

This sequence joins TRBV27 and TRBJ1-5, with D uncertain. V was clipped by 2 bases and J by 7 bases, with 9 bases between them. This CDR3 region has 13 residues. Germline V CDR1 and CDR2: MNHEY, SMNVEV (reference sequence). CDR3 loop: CASSLEGGQPQHF. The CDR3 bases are TGTGCCAGCAGTTTAGAGGGTGGACAGCCCCAGCATTTT.

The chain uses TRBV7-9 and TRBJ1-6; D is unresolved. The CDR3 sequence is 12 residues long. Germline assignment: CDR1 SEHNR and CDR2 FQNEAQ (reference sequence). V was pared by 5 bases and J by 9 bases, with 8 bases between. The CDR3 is CASSREGSPLHF. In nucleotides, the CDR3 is TGTGCCAGCAGCCGCGAGGGTTCACCCCTCCACTTT.

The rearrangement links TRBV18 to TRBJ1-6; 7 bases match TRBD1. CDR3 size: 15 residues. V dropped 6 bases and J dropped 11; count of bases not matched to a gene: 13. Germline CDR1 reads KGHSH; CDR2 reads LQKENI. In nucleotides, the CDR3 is TGTGCCAGCTCCCCAGGACAGGCAGATGGAACACCCCTCCACTTT. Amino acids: CASSPGQADGTPLHF.

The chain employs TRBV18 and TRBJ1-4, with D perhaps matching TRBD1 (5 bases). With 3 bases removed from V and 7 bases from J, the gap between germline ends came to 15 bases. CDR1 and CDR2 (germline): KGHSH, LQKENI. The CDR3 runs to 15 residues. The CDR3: CASSPQQVLGEKLFF. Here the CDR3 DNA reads TGTGCCAGCTCACCCCAACAGGTTCTCGGTGAAAAACTGTTTTTT.

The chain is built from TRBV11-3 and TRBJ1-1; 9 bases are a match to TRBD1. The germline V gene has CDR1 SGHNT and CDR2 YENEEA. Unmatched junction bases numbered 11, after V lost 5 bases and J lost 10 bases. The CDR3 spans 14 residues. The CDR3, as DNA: TGTGCCAGCAGCAGAAACCCATTGGACAGGGGAGCTTTCTTT. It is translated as CASSRNPLDRGAFF.

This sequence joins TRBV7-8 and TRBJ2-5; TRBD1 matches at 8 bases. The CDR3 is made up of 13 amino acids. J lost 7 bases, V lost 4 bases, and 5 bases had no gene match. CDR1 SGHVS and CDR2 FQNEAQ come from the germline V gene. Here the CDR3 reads CASSSDRGGTQYF. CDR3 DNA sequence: TGTGCCAGCAGCTCCGACAGGGGTGGGACCCAGTACTTC.

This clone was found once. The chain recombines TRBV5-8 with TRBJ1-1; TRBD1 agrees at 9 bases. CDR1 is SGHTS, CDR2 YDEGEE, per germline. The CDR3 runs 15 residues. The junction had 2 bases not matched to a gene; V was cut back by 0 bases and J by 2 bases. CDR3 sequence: CASSLGDRANTEAFF. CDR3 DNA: TGTGCCAGCAGCTTGGGGGACAGGGCCAACACTGAAGCTTTCTTT.

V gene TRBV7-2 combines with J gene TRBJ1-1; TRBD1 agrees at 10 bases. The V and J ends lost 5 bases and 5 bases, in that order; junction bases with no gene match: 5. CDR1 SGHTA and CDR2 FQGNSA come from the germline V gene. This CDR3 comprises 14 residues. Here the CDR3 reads CASSLDRGLTEAFF. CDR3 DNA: TGTGCCAGCAGCCTGGACAGGGGGTTAACTGAAGCTTTCTTT. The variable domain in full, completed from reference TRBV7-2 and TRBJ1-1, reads GAGVSQSPSNKVTEKGKDVELRCDPISGHTALYWYRQSLGQGLEFLIYFQGNSAPDKSGLPSDRFSAERTGGSVSTLTIQRTQQEDSAVYLCASSLDRGLTEAFFGQGTRLTVV.

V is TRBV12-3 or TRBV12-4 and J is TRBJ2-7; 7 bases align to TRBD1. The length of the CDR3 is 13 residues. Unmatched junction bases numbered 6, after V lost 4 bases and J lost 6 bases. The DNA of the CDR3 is TGTGCCAGCAGTTCTTTTAACAGGGGCGAGCAGTACTTC. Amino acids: CASSSFNRGEQYF.

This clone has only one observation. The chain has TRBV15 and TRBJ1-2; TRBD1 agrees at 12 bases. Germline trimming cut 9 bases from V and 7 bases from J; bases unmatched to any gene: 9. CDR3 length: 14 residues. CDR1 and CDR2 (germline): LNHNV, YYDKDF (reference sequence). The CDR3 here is CATGTGGVIGGYTF. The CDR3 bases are TGTGCCACAGGGACAGGGGGCGTAATTGGTGGCTACACCTTC.

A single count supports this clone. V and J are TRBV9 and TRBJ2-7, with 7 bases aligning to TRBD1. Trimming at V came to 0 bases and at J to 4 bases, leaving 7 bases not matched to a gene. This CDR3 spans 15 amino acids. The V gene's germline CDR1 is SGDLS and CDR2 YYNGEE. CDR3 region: CASSVGAGGSYEQYF. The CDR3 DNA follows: TGTGCCAGCAGCGTAGGTGCAGGGGGATCGTACGAGCAGTACTTC.

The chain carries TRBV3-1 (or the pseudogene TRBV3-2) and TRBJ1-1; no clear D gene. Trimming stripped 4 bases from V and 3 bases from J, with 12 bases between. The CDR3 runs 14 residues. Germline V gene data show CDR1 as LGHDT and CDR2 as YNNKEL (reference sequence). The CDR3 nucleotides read TGTGCCAGCAGCCCCGGGTGGTGGCACACTGAAGCTTTCTTT. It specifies CASSPGWWHTEAFF.

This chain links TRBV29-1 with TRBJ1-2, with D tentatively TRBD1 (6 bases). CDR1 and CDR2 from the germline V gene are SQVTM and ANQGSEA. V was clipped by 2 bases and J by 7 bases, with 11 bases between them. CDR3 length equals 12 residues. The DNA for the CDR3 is TGCAGCGTTGAATGGACAGCGGCTGGCTACACCTTC. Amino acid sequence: CSVEWTAAGYTF.

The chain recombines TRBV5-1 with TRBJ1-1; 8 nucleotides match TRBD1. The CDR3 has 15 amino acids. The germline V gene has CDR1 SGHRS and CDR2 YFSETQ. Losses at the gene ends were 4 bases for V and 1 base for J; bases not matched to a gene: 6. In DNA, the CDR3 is TGCGCCAGCAGCCTTAACGGACAGGGGAACACTGAAGCTTTCTTT. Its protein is CASSLNGQGNTEAFF. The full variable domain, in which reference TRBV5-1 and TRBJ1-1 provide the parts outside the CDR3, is KAGVTQTPRYLIKTRGQQVTLSCSPISGHRSVSWYQQTPGQGLQFLFEYFSETQRNKGNFPGRFSGRQFSNSRSEMNVSTLELGDSALYLCASSLNGQGNTEAFFGQGTRLTVV.

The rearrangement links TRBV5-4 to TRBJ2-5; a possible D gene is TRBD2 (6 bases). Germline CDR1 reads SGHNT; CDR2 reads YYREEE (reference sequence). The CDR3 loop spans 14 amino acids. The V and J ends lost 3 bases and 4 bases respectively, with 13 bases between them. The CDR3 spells CASSSTRGSETQYF. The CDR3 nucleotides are TGTGCCAGCAGCTCGACTAGAGGTTCAGAGACCCAGTACTTC.

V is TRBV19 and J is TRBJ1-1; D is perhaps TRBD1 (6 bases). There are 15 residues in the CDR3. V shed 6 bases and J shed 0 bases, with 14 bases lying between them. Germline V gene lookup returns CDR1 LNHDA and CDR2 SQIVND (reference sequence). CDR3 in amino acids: CASRRPGQLNTEAFF. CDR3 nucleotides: TGTGCCAGTAGGAGACCGGGACAATTGAACACTGAAGCTTTCTTT.

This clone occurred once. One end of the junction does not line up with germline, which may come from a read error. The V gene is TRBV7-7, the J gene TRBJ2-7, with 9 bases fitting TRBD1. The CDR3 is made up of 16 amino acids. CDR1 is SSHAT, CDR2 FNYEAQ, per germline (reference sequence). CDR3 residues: CASSLAPGQGQNEQYF. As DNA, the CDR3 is TGTGCTAGCAGCTTAGCTCCGGGACAGGGACAGAACGAGCAGTACTTC.

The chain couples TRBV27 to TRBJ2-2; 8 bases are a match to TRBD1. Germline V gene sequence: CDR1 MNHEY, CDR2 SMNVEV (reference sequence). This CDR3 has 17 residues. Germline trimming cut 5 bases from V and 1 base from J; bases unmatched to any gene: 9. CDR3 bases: TGTGCCAGCAGTCTCGGCCTCGGGACAGGGAACACCGGGGAGCTGTTTTTT. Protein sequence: CASSLGLGTGNTGELFF.

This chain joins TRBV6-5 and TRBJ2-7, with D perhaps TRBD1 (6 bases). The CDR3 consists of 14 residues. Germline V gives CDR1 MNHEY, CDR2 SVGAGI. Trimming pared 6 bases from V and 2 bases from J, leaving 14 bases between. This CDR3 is CASRPDGTTYEQYF. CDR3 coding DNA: TGTGCCAGCAGACCGGACGGGACAACCTACGAGCAGTACTTC.

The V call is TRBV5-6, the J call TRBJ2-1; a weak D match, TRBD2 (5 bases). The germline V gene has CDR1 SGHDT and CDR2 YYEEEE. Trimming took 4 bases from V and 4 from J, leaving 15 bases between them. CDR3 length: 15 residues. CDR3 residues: CASSLSVGAYNEQFF. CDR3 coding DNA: TGTGCCAGCAGCCTTTCGGTGGGAGCGTACAATGAGCAGTTCTTC.